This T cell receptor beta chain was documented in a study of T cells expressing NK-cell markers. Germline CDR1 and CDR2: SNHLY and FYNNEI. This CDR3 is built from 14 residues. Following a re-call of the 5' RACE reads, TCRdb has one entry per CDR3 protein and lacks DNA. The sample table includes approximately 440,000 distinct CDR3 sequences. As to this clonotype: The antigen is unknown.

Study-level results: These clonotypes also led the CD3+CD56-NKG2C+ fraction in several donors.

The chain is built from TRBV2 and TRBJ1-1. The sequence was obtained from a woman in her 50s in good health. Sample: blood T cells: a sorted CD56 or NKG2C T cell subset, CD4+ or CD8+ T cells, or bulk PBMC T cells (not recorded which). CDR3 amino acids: CASTTERSGTEAFF.